Shown below are 20 T cell receptor beta chains from a single sample sequenced in a study of T cells in narcolepsy listed by TCRdb under 2018. The library was made by the immunoSEQ multiplex PCR assay. What TCRdb holds here is the immuneACCESS table cut down to in-frame rearrangements. Part of the clones is not present; checked against another copy, under half of the missing clones reflect an unresolved V gene, and the others are unexplained. The sample yields approximately 30,000 clones; roughly nine tenths were counted once. More than 0.95% of the sample is held by the ten biggest clonotypes. Sequenced: CD45RA- memory CD4+ T cells from PBMCs. The label giving this sample's cell subset or site can be read as: memory T cells sorted ex vivo from peripheral blood. The receptors were gathered from a human donor with narcolepsy.

The chain uses TRBV6-5 and TRBJ2-7; no firm D call. V lost 6 bases to trimming and J lost 2 bases, with 11 bases between them. This CDR3 has 13 residues. CDR1 MNHEY and CDR2 SVGAGI come from the germline V gene. CDR3 sequence reads: CASRDAVTYEQYV. The CDR3 region has the DNA TGTGCCAGCAGAGATGCAGTTACCTACGAGCAGTACGTC.

The J gene is TRBJ1-5, the V gene TRBV7-2; D is ambiguous. The CDR3 sequence is 13 residues long. V lost 5 bases to trimming and J lost 2 bases, with 7 bases between them. Per germline, CDR1 SGHTA and CDR2 FQGNSA. The DNA of the CDR3 is TGTGCCAGCAGCCAGAGGGGCAATCAGCCCCAGCATTTT. This encodes CASSQRGNQPQHF. The complete variable domain, with remaining parts taken from reference TRBV7-2 and TRBJ1-5, reads GAGVSQSPSNKVTEKGKDVELRCDPISGHTALYWYRQSLGQGLEFLIYFQGNSAPDKSGLPSDRFSAERTGGSVSTLTIQRTQQEDSAVYLCASSQRGNQPQHFGDGTRLSIL.

The chain combines TRBV28 with TRBJ1-6; D is perhaps TRBD1 (6 bases). The CDR3 has 18 amino acids. CDR1 is MDHEN, CDR2 SYDVKM, per germline. Trimming shortened V by 3 bases and J by 6 bases, and 21 bases separated the two germline ends. The CDR3 region has the DNA TGTGCCAGCAGTTTGGGGGCAGGGGTTGGTCTTGGTAATTCACCCCTCCACTTT. Translating it yields CASSLGAGVGLGNSPLHF.

CDR3 sequence reads: CASSAGEKRGGGGELFF. In DNA, the CDR3 is TGTGCCAGCAGCGCCGGAGAGAAGCGGGGGGGAGGCGGGGAGCTGTTTTTT. J is TRBJ2-2 and V is TRBV5-4, with 10 bases aligning to TRBD2. The CDR3 spans 17 residues. The ends lost 4 bases at V and 7 bases at J; junction bases unmatched: 13. Germline values: CDR1 SGHNT, CDR2 YYREEE (reference sequence).

The rearrangement joins TRBV6-6 to TRBJ2-6; D gene ambiguous. Deletions cut 3 bases from V and 0 bases from J, with 3 bases between. The length of the CDR3 is 14 residues. The V gene's germline CDR1 is MNHNY and CDR2 SVGAGI (reference sequence). DNA for the CDR3: TGTGCCAGCAGTTATACCTCTGGGGCCAACGTCCTGACTTTC. As protein: CASSYTSGANVLTF.

The J gene is TRBJ2-5, the V gene TRBV29-1, with 8 bases that match TRBD2. This CDR3 is 12 amino acids long. V lost 7 bases, J lost 3 bases, and 4 bases stayed unmatched. Per germline, CDR1 SQVTM and CDR2 ANQGSEA. The CDR3 sequence: CSGAGGEETQYF. The CDR3 DNA reads as TGCAGCGGGGCGGGGGGAGAAGAGACCCAGTACTTC.

The rearrangement uses TRBV19 and TRBJ1-6; D may be TRBD1 (5 bases). Germline V lookup: CDR1 LNHDA, CDR2 SQIVND (reference sequence). V was clipped by 3 bases and J by 9 bases, with 21 bases between them. This CDR3 region has 17 residues. CDR3 amino acids: CASSIQDGRGRGSPLHF. CDR3 in DNA: TGTGCCAGTAGTATCCAGGACGGAAGAGGAAGGGGTTCACCCCTCCACTTT.

The gene calls are TRBV5-4 and TRBJ2-7; 12 bases map to TRBD2. CDR3 size: 15 residues. J lost 3 bases, V lost 3 bases, and 4 bases had no gene match. From germline, CDR1 is SGHNT and CDR2 YYREEE (reference sequence). The CDR3 DNA sequence: TGTGCCAGCAGCTCGACTAGCGGGGGCTTCTACGAGCAGTACGTC. Protein: CASSSTSGGFYEQYV.

The V gene is TRBV19, the J gene TRBJ1-5, with 8 nucleotides matching TRBD1. Germline CDR1 and CDR2: LNHDA and SQIVND (reference sequence). The CDR3 contains 17 residues. V gave up 1 base and J gave up 1 base; unmatched junction bases: 6. CDR3 residues: CASSIVQGGRSNQPQHF. The CDR3 nucleotides read TGTGCCAGTAGTATAGTACAGGGGGGTCGAAGCAATCAGCCCCAGCATTTT.

The chain combines TRBV19 with TRBJ1-3; D gene ambiguous. V lost 3 bases, J lost 6 bases, and 3 bases lay in between. The CDR3 covers 11 residues. Per the germline V gene, CDR1 is LNHDA and CDR2 is SQIVND (reference sequence). Here the CDR3 DNA reads TGTGCCAGTAGTATTTCAAACACCATATATTTT. Its protein is CASSISNTIYF. Looking up the rest from reference TRBV19 and TRBJ1-3 gives the full variable domain: DGGITQSPKYLFRKEGQNVTLSCEQNLNHDAMYWYRQDPGQGLRLIYYSQIVNDFQKGDIAEGYSVSREKKESFPLTVTSAQKNPTAFYLCASSISNTIYFGEGSWLTVV.

This sequence joins TRBV5-1 and TRBJ2-7; 7 bases fit TRBD1. V lost 3 bases and J lost 0; bases outside the gene matches: 3. The CDR3 has 14 residues. The germline V gene encodes CDR1 SGHRS and CDR2 YFSETQ. The CDR3 nucleotides read TGCGCCAGCAGCTCACAGGGGCGCTCCTACGAGCAGTACTTC. The encoded protein is CASSSQGRSYEQYF.

The V gene is TRBV28, the J gene TRBJ1-4; D unclear. The CDR3 totals 14 residues. Germline CDR1 is MDHEN and CDR2 is SYDVKM. Trimming cost V 4 bases and J 0 bases, with 6 bases left between them. The CDR3 region has the DNA TGTGCCAGCAGTTACGGGACAACTAATGAAAAACTGTTTTTT. Translating gives CASSYGTTNEKLFF.

This chain joins TRBV5-4 and TRBJ2-3; D gene uncertain. V was trimmed by 0 bases and J by 2 bases, leaving 1 base between them. Germline-derived CDR1 and CDR2 are SGHNT and YYREEE (reference sequence). The CDR3 has 12 residues. CDR3 in DNA: TGTGCCAGCAGCTTGGACACAGATACGCAGTATTTT. As protein: CASSLDTDTQYF.

The chain combines TRBV19 with TRBJ1-2; D is unclear. This CDR3 has 12 amino acids. The V end lost 3 bases, the J end lost 8 bases, and 10 bases lay between the germline ends. CDR1 is LNHDA and CDR2 is SQIVND in the germline V gene (reference sequence). CDR3 loop: CASSIGVRGYTF. The CDR3 nucleotides are TGTGCCAGTAGTATCGGGGTACGGGGCTACACCTTC.

J is TRBJ1-2 and V is TRBV7-2; 10 nucleotides agree with TRBD1. The V segment lost 3 bases and the J segment 7 bases; nucleotides outside the gene matches: 11. Germline V gene sequence: CDR1 SGHTA, CDR2 FQGNSA. The length of the CDR3 is 16 residues. The CDR3 protein is CASSFRDRGMFGGYTF. Here the CDR3 DNA reads TGTGCCAGCAGCTTCCGGGACAGGGGAATGTTTGGTGGCTACACCTTC.

The V and J genes are TRBV15 and TRBJ1-6; 9 nucleotides align to TRBD1. Germline values: CDR1 LNHNV, CDR2 YYDKDF (reference sequence). The CDR3 consists of 18 residues. J lost 3 bases, V lost 0 bases, and 6 bases had no gene match. The CDR3 coding sequence is TGTGCCACCAGCAGAGATCTCGACAGGGGGGGCTATAATTCACCCCTCCACTTT. Translation gives CATSRDLDRGGYNSPLHF.

This clone appeared once. The chain couples TRBV19 to TRBJ2-1; D ambiguous. Germline lookup yields CDR1 LNHDA and CDR2 SQIVND (reference sequence). V lost 8 bases and J 4 bases, leaving 6 bases between the germline ends. This CDR3 is built from 11 residues. The CDR3 sequence: CASSEYNEQFF. In nucleotides, the CDR3 is TGTGCCAGTTCTGAATACAATGAGCAGTTCTTC.

The chain uses TRBV6-5 and TRBJ2-7; 10 nucleotides line up with TRBD2. This CDR3 is 15 amino acids long. J was trimmed by 4 bases and V by 4 bases; bases with no gene match: 7. Germline CDR1 reads MNHEY; CDR2 reads SVGAGI. The CDR3 reads CASSLTSGAGYEQYV. The DNA of the CDR3 is TGTGCCAGCAGTTTAACTAGCGGGGCGGGTTACGAGCAGTACGTC.

The V gene is TRBV2, the J gene TRBJ2-3, with unresolved D. This CDR3 region has 11 residues. Germline V gene data show CDR1 as SNHLY and CDR2 as FYNNEI. Trimming removed 3 bases from V and 5 bases from J, with 3 bases in between. The CDR3 loop is CASSELDTQYF. Here the CDR3 DNA reads TGTGCCAGCAGTGAGCTAGATACGCAGTATTTT.

The chain combines TRBV5-1 with TRBJ2-3; maybe TRBD2 (5 bases). This CDR3 has 16 amino acids. Looked up from germline, CDR1 is SGHRS and CDR2 is YFSETQ. With 1 base removed from V and 0 bases from J, the gap between germline ends came to 12 bases. CDR3 loop: CASSLTSGPSTDTQYF. The DNA of the CDR3 is TGCGCCAGCAGCTTGACTAGTGGTCCTAGCACAGATACGCAGTATTTT.